Shown below are 24 T cell receptor beta chains from a single sample sequenced in a study of T cells in Graves' hyperthyroidism and ophthalmopathy. The source material, RNA transcripts, was used to amplify TCR beta CDR3 regions. The HTBI set primed first-round TCR CDR3 RT-PCR. TCRdb passed the multiplex PCR reads through MiXCR, listing each CDR3 protein once. The table records 700,000 to 950,000 distinct CDR3 sequences, about 35% of them present only once. Sample: blood. The receptors here all came from a woman aged 35 to 49 with Graves' hyperthyroidism.

V and J are TRBV6-5 and TRBJ1-6, with 8 nucleotides matching TRBD1. Trimming took 0 bases from V and 5 from J; bases not matched to a gene: 0. From germline, CDR1 is MNHEY and CDR2 SVGAGI. The CDR3 spans 15 residues. Here the CDR3 reads CASSYSDRDNSPLHF. Written as DNA, the CDR3 is TGTGCCAGCAGTTACTCGGACAGGGATAATTCACCCCTCCACTTT.

The chain links TRBV15 to TRBJ2-5, with 8 bases aligning to TRBD2. The germline gives CDR1 LNHNV, CDR2 YYDKDF (reference sequence). The CDR3 covers 15 residues. V shed 3 bases and J 5 bases; nucleotides not matched to a gene: 8. The CDR3 DNA reads as TGTGCCACCAGCAGGCGCGGGGGGCCAAAGGAGACCCAGTACTTC. It yields the protein CATSRRGGPKETQYF.

A word on this clonotype: A much larger clone differs from this one at a single base, so this may be a read error. This chain connects TRBV19 to TRBJ1-2; TRBD1 might be the D (5 bases). Germline CDR1 LNHDA, CDR2 SQIVND (reference sequence). The CDR3 covers 14 residues. CDR3 DNA: TGTGCCAGTAGTACAGGGTCACGGATTGAGGGCTGCACCTTC. Amino acid sequence: CASSTGSRIEGCTF.

The chain couples TRBV19 to TRBJ1-2, with a weak D call TRBD1 (5 bases). There are 13 residues in the CDR3. Germline CDR1 is LNHDA and CDR2 is SQIVND (reference sequence). V was cut by 2 bases and J by 6 bases, with 10 bases left in between. DNA for the CDR3: TGTGCCAGTAGTATATCAGGGAGCAATGGCTACACCTTC. It specifies CASSISGSNGYTF.

This clonotype occurred many times. The chain employs TRBV14 and TRBJ1-2, with D unclear. V shed 4 bases and J shed 8 bases, with 11 bases lying between them. Germline lookup yields CDR1 SGHDN and CDR2 FVKESK. This CDR3 comprises 12 residues. CDR3 nucleotide sequence: TGTGCCAGCAGCCCCACCCCCGACGGCTACACCTTC. This sequence encodes CASSPTPDGYTF.

This clonotype was seen many times. The V gene is TRBV19, the J gene TRBJ1-4; no clear D gene. CDR1 and CDR2 (germline): LNHDA, SQIVND (reference sequence). V lost 5 bases, J lost 8 bases, and 9 bases lay in between. The CDR3 sequence is 12 residues long. The CDR3 DNA reads TGTGCCAGTAGTCGCCAGGACGAAAAACTGTTTTTT. Translating it yields CASSRQDEKLFF.

The chain combines TRBV11-2 with TRBJ1-1, with D hard to call. Deletions cut 5 bases from V and 0 bases from J, with 13 bases between. CDR1 is SGHAT and CDR2 is FQNNGV in the germline V gene. The CDR3 has 15 residues. The CDR3 sequence is CASSTETGLNTEAFF. The DNA of the CDR3 is TGTGCCAGCAGCACAGAGACCGGGCTGAACACTGAAGCTTTCTTT.

This clonotype was seen more than once but under ten times. J is TRBJ2-5 and V is TRBV28, with unresolved D. This CDR3 spans 14 amino acids. From germline, CDR1 is MDHEN and CDR2 SYDVKM. Trimming shortened V by 5 bases and J by 1 base, and 11 bases separated the two germline ends. The CDR3, as DNA: TGTGCCAGCAGTCACCACTCCTCCCAAGAGACCCAGTACTTC. Translating gives CASSHHSSQETQYF. The full variable domain, its missing parts supplied by reference TRBV28 and TRBJ2-5, is DVKVTQSSRYLVKRTGEKVFLECVQDMDHENMFWYRQDPGLGLRLIYFSYDVKMKEKGDIPEGYSVSREKKERFSLILESASTNQTSMYLCASSHHSSQETQYFGPGTRLLVL.

At least ten counts were recorded for this clonotype. The chain employs TRBV9 and TRBJ1-1, with D hard to call. The germline gives CDR1 SGDLS, CDR2 YYNGEE. V was cut by 6 bases and J by 3 bases, with 12 bases left in between. The CDR3 totals 13 residues. CDR3 protein: CASTGLGDTEAFF. DNA of the CDR3: TGTGCCAGCACCGGATTGGGCGACACTGAAGCTTTCTTT.

This clonotype showed up just a few times. The chain uses TRBV25-1 and TRBJ2-7; D is undetermined. CDR1 is MGHDK, CDR2 SYGVNS, per germline. Trimming left V 5 bases short and J 6 bases short, with 14 bases between. The CDR3 runs to 13 residues. In DNA form, the CDR3 reads TGTGCCAGCAGTTTCCTACATCTGGGCGAGCAGTACTTC. Translated, it gives CASSFLHLGEQYF.

The chain employs TRBV7-2 and TRBJ2-5, with D tentatively TRBD1 (8 bases). Trimming took 5 bases from V and 4 from J, leaving 17 bases between them. This CDR3 region has 15 residues. Germline values: CDR1 SGHTA, CDR2 FQGNSA. The CDR3 sequence: CASSLDRGGRETQYF. The DNA for the CDR3 is TGTGCCAGCAGCCTAGACAGGGGAGGGCGAGAGACCCAGTACTTC.

This clonotype was picked up one time. This chain joins TRBV4-1 and TRBJ2-5; D perhaps matches TRBD2 (6 bases). The CDR3 consists of 15 residues. V was clipped by 1 base and J by 4 bases, with 13 bases between them. Germline CDR1 and CDR2: MGHRA and YSYEKL. DNA for the CDR3: TGCGCCAGCAGCCAAGCCCCGGGAGCTGGAGAGACCCAGTACTTC. This codes for CASSQAPGAGETQYF.

The rearrangement joins TRBV6-5 to TRBJ2-7; maybe TRBD1 (6 bases). The CDR3 has 14 amino acids. The V and J ends lost 5 bases and 0 bases respectively, with 11 bases between them. Germline V gene data show CDR1 as MNHEY and CDR2 as SVGAGI. The CDR3 DNA follows: TGTGCCAGCAGTCTCCTCAGGGGCTCCTACGAGCAGTACTTC. Residues: CASSLLRGSYEQYF.

Many counts were recorded for this clonotype. The chain recombines TRBV12-3 or TRBV12-4 with TRBJ1-5; D may be TRBD1 (5 bases). Trimming took 6 bases from V and 7 from J, leaving 19 bases between them. The CDR3 spans 15 residues. CDR3: CASRERGSTGQPQHF. In DNA form, the CDR3 reads TGTGCCAGCAGGGAGCGGGGCAGCACGGGACAGCCCCAGCATTTT.

There are a few counts of this clonotype. The gene calls are TRBV5-1 and TRBJ1-2; 9 bases are a match to TRBD1. V shed 6 bases and J 3 bases; nucleotides not matched to a gene: 9. The germline gives CDR1 SGHRS, CDR2 YFSETQ. The CDR3 runs 15 residues. The CDR3 is CASNLDRGDDYGYTF. The CDR3 DNA reads TGCGCCAGCAACCTGGACAGGGGCGACGACTATGGCTACACCTTC.

The chain couples TRBV7-2 to TRBJ1-5, with a possible D match to TRBD1 (6 bases). The V end lost 6 bases, the J end lost 5 bases, and 14 bases lay between the germline ends. Germline CDR1 reads SGHTA; CDR2 reads FQGNSA. CDR3 length: 14 residues. CDR3 amino acids: CASRGGGPYQPQHF. In DNA, the CDR3 is TGTGCCAGCAGGGGGGGGGGGCCGTATCAGCCCCAGCATTTT. Based on the CDR3 plus reference TRBV7-2 and TRBJ1-5, the full variable domain is GAGVSQSPSNKVTEKGKDVELRCDPISGHTALYWYRQSLGQGLEFLIYFQGNSAPDKSGLPSDRFSAERTGGSVSTLTIQRTQQEDSAVYLCASRGGGPYQPQHFGDGTRLSIL.

On this clonotype itself: Since no conserved phenylalanine or tryptophan closes the CDR3, a read error is the likely cause. V gene TRBV4-2 combines with J gene TRBJ1-1, with D possibly matching TRBD1 (5 bases). The CDR3 length is 14 residues. Germline-derived CDR1 and CDR2 are LGHNA and YNFKEQ. V lost 1 base, J lost 4 bases, and 10 bases lay in between. The DNA of the CDR3 is TGTGCCAGCAGCCAAGGCAGTGGGGGCACTGAAGCTTTCTCT. Protein sequence: CASSQGSGGTEAFS.

This rearrangement joins TRBV6-6 to TRBJ1-5, with TRBD1 identical over 9 bases. Germline trimming cut 5 bases from V and 0 bases from J; bases unmatched to any gene: 8. Germline CDR1 and CDR2: MNHNY and SVGAGI (reference sequence). This CDR3 has 17 residues. The CDR3 DNA is TGTGCCAGCAGTCCAAGGGACAGGGACGATAGCAATCAGCCCCAGCATTTT. It specifies CASSPRDRDDSNQPQHF.

With respect to this clonotype: One end of the junction varies from germline; a read error may be responsible. This chain joins TRBV5-1 and TRBJ1-5, with 9 positions matching TRBD1. CDR1 is SGHRS, CDR2 YFSETQ, per germline. CDR3 length: 14 residues. This CDR3 reads CASSLGTGHQPQHF. The CDR3 nucleotides read TGTGCCAGCAGCTTGGGGACAGGGCATCAGCCCCAGCATTTT.

This clonotype was counted a few times. The chain couples TRBV6-1 to TRBJ2-7, with D hard to call. With 7 bases removed from V and 6 bases from J, the gap between germline ends came to 13 bases. The CDR3 runs to 12 residues. Germline V gene lookup returns CDR1 MNHNS and CDR2 SASEGT. CDR3 residues: CASKDRLGEQYF. Written as DNA, the CDR3 is TGTGCCAGCAAAGATCGCCTCGGCGAGCAGTACTTC.

This clonotype was picked up one time. The V and J genes are TRBV5-1 and TRBJ2-6; 8 positions agree with TRBD2. Germline V lookup: CDR1 SGHRS, CDR2 YFSETQ. V gave up 6 bases and J gave up 3 bases; unmatched junction bases: 8. The CDR3 is 16 amino acids. The CDR3 coding sequence is TGCGCCAGCACCCCGAGCGGGGGATATGGGGCCAACGTCCTGACTTTC. This sequence encodes CASTPSGGYGANVLTF.

This clonotype was recorded many times. The chain couples TRBV9 to TRBJ1-1; weak D call: TRBD1 (6 bases). From germline, CDR1 is SGDLS and CDR2 YYNGEE. The CDR3 sequence is 16 residues long. The V and J ends lost 3 bases and 0 bases respectively, with 15 bases between them. The CDR3 nucleotides read TGTGCCAGCAGCGCGTTGTCAGGGGTCCTGAACACTGAAGCTTTCTTT. This codes for CASSALSGVLNTEAFF.

The chain combines TRBV7-2 with TRBJ1-2; D is ambiguous. The CDR3 runs 14 residues. The germline V and J ends were trimmed by 1 base and 4 bases, with 10 bases remaining between them. CDR1 SGHTA and CDR2 FQGNSA come from the germline V gene. In DNA, the CDR3 is TGTGCCAGCAGCTTAGGTTACGTCAGCTATGGCTACACCTTC. Translating gives CASSLGYVSYGYTF.

This rearrangement joins TRBV7-2 to TRBJ1-3, with unresolved D. Trimming shortened V by 3 bases and J by 4 bases, and 10 bases separated the two germline ends. Germline loops: CDR1 SGHTA, CDR2 FQGNSA. This CDR3 contains 14 residues. CDR3 bases: TGTGCCAGCAGCTTGGGGTCGTGGGGAAACACCATATATTTT. Amino acid sequence: CASSLGSWGNTIYF. Variable domain in full (rest from reference TRBV7-2 and TRBJ1-3): GAGVSQSPSNKVTEKGKDVELRCDPISGHTALYWYRQSLGQGLEFLIYFQGNSAPDKSGLPSDRFSAERTGGSVSTLTIQRTQQEDSAVYLCASSLGSWGNTIYFGEGSWLTVV.